This TCR beta chain was obtained from a study of cytotoxic CD8 clonotypes in ibrutinib-treated CLL. General observations from the study: Samples from sustained-remission and progressing patients were taken at different times. Public clonotypes occurred uncommonly; on treatment, they contracted or remained stable. The clonality went up when patients responded to ibrutinib and dropped back toward baseline at progression. Clonality at baseline surpassed age-matched healthy donors and tracked circulating CD8+ T-cell counts.

The method was immunoSEQ multiplex PCR; TCRdb's version includes in-frame clones alone and lacks a portion of them. In the table there are approximately 29,000 clones, roughly 60% of which are singletons. The CDR3 loop spans 19 amino acids. A remark on this clone: As yet, its antigen is unknown.

The V and J genes are TRBV21-1 and TRBJ2-7; TRBD2 is the table's D call and was not checked against the DNA. TRBV21-1 is annotated as a pseudogene. Sequencing used PBMCs, obtained before ibrutinib treatment. This TCR came from a human donor with chronic lymphocytic leukemia. CDR3 loop: CASSKEPLLAPFLSYEQYF. Written as DNA, the CDR3 is TGTGCCAGCAGCAAAGAACCTTTACTAGCTCCATTCCTGTCCTACGAGCAGTACTTC.